The entry below describes one T cell receptor beta chain. Its antigen is currently unknown. This sample stems from a study of cytomegalovirus exposure and HLA in healthy donors. 60 Vbeta and 13 Jbeta primers were used in PCR. The assay was immunoSEQ multiplex PCR, and TCRdb's table has in-frame clones only and misses some. This sample carries 70,000 to 100,000 clones, with 3.5% to 4% going to the ten biggest clones. Study findings and constraints: It was reported that the classifier diagnosed cytomegalovirus status with high specificity and sensitivity in both the original and validation cohorts. Most TCR sequences were seen very rarely across donors, but some public TCRs occurred in many.

This CDR3 contains 15 residues. V gave up 3 bases and J gave up 5 bases; unmatched junction bases: 7. In germline, CDR1 is SGHNT, CDR2 YYREEE (reference sequence). The sequencing sample was made of PBMCs. This TCR was recovered from a man younger than 35 in good health and CMV-seropositive. The chain is built from TRBV5-4 and TRBJ2-5; 10 positions match TRBD2. The CDR3 is CASSSGTSVKETQYF. The CDR3 DNA reads as TGTGCCAGCAGCTCCGGGACTAGCGTGAAGGAGACCCAGTACTTC.